This section outlines one T cell receptor beta chain sequence together with its context. Different DNA sequences within this sample yield the same CDR3. This sample was taken from a study of blood T cell repertoires in COVID-19. Study at large: Researchers got acute and convalescent COVID-19 samples from the United States, Italy and Spain. The analysed material was cDNA or gDNA that came from T cells, B-cell-depleted T cells, or PBMCs.

As processed by the authors: How many nucleated cells were present was estimated from reference gene primer amplification. Using immunoSEQ multiplex PCR, the repertoire was profiled, and TCRdb retains in-frame clones only, with some absent. V and J calls and clone size are given by that table; D and trimming were obtained from the DNA. The sample has 75,000 to 100,000 clones; roughly three quarters are singletons. The sequencing input was peripheral blood. The TCR was taken from a woman of 80 years or more with acute or convalescent COVID-19.

CDR3 protein: CASSLQEGTEAFF. CDR3 bases: TGTGCCAGCAGTTTACAGGAGGGCACTGAAGCTTTCTTT. The chain recombines TRBV12-3 or TRBV12-4 with TRBJ1-1, with unresolved D. V gave up 2 bases and J gave up 4 bases, with 8 bases separating them. This CDR3 contains 13 residues.